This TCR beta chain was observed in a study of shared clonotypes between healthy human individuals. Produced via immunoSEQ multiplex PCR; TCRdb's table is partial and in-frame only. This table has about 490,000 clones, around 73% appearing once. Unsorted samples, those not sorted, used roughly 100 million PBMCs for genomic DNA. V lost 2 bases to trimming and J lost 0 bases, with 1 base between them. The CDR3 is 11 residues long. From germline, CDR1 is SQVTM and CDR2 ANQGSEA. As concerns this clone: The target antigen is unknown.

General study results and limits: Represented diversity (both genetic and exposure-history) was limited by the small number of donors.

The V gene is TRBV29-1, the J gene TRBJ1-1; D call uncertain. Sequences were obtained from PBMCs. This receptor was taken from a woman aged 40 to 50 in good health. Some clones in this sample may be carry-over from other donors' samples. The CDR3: CSVELNTEAFF. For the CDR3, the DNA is TGCAGCGTTGAATTGAACACTGAAGCTTTCTTT.